This TCR beta chain was observed in a study of shared clonotypes between healthy human individuals. This clone appeared a single time. Its antigen is not identified. Germline loops: CDR1 SEHNR, CDR2 FQNEAQ (reference sequence). The CDR3 length is 16 residues. Clones were read by immunoSEQ multiplex PCR, and TCRdb kept only the in-frame ones, dropping some. The sample carries about 2.5 million clones, roughly 90% recorded once. Whole-study results and caveats: Sequencing depth was expected to affect clonotype sharing among donors. The diversity represented, both genetic and in exposure history, was limited by few donors. Researchers sampled only blood; tissue repertoires likely differ.

Sample: naive CD4+ T cells from PBMCs. Indicated subset: CD45RA+ positively selected. This chain connects TRBV7-9 to TRBJ2-5; TRBD1 matches at 9 bases. The J call may be wrong; the DNA end is better matched by TRBJ2-7. This TCR derives from a man between 18 and 29 years old in good health. Some clones in this sample may be carry-over from other donors' samples. This CDR3 is CASSLATGGPSYEQYF. Here the CDR3 DNA reads TGTGCCAGCAGCTTAGCGACAGGGGGTCCCTCCTACGAGCAGTACTTC.